A selection of T cell receptor beta chains follows, all from one sample in a study of monozygotic twins with inflammatory bowel disease. With the 5' RACE reads reprocessed, TCRdb shows one record per CDR3 protein and no DNA. The sample yields approximately 340,000 distinct CDR3 sequences, of which the top ten take up approximately 2%. The sample comprised blood. The receptors derive from a human donor with ulcerative colitis or Crohn's disease, or a healthy co-twin of an affected twin (not recorded which). CDR3s include the opening cysteine and the closing phenylalanine or tryptophan.

17 TRBJ2-1 TRBV4-1 CASSQAAGGQRYNEQFF
14 TRBJ2-1 TRBV20-1 CSARDPRDRNEQFF
16 TRBJ1-2 TRBV7-9 CASSLLGTAKVDGYTF
15 TRBJ1-5 TRBV6-1 CASTPTGGSNQPQHF
14 TRBJ2-2 TRBV6-4 CASSPDWNTGELFF
15 TRBJ2-7 TRBV6-1 CASKRTGQGAYEQYF
17 TRBJ1-1 TRBV28 CASSLYPQGLTPNEAFF
18 TRBJ2-5 TRBV6-5 CASSYSMGLAGPQETQYF
15 TRBJ2-3 TRBV18 CASSPVFQSTDTQYF
15 TRBJ1-4 TRBV7-6 CASTTGPGHDEKLFF
15 TRBJ2-1 TRBV20-1 CSARRPPGERNEQFF
15 TRBJ2-5 TRBV11-2 CASSLGMGYQETQYF
15 TRBJ1-6 TRBV4-1 CASSQVLGGDSPLHF
17 TRBJ2-4 TRBV7-9 CASSRSRGLLAKNIQYF
15 TRBJ2-1 TRBV20-1 CSAEEGVGAYNEQFF